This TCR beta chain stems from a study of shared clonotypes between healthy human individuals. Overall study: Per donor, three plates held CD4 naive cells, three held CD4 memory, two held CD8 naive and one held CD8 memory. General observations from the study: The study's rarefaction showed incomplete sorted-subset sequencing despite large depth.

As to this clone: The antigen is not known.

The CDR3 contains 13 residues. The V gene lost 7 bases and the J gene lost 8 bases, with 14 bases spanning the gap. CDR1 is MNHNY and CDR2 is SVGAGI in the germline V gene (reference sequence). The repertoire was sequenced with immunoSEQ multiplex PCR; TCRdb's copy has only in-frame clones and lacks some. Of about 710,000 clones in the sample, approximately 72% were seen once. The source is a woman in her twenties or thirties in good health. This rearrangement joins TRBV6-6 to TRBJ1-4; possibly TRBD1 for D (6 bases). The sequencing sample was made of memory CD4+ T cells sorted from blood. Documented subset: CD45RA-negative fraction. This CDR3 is CASKEQGTEKLFF. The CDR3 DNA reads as TGTGCCAGCAAGGAACAGGGAACGGAAAAACTGTTTTTT.